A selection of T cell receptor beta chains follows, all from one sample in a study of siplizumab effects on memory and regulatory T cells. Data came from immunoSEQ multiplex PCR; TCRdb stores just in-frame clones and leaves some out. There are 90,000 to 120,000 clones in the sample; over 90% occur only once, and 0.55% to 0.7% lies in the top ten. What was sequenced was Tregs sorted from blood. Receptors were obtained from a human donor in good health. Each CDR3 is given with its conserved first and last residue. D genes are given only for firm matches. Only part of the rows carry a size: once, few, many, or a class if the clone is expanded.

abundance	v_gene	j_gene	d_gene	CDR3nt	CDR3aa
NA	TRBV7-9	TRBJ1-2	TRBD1	TGTGCCAGCAGCCCCGGGCAGGGGGATCACTATGGCTACACCTTC	CASSPGQGDHYGYTF
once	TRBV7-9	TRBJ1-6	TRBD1	TGTGCCAGCAGCTTAGGACAGGGGTATCATTCACCCCTCCACTTT	CASSLGQGYHSPLHF
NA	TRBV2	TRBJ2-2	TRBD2	TGTGCCAGCAATCTGTGGGCTAGCGGGGGAAACACCGGGGAGCTGTTTTTT	CASNLWASGGNTGELFF
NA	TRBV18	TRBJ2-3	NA	TGTGCCAGCTCCAGTAGCGACCGTCCAGATACGCAGTATTTT	CASSSSDRPDTQYF
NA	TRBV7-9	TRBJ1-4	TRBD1	TGTGCCAGCAGCCGCTGGACAGGGGGCTTGGCTAATGAAAAACTGTTTTTT	CASSRWTGGLANEKLFF
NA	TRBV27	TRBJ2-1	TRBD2	TGTGCCAGCAGTTTAGATCCCGACCCACTAGCGGGAGTCTACAATGAGCAGTTCTTC	CASSLDPDPLAGVYNEQFF
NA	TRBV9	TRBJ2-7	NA	TGTGCCAGCAGCGTGGTAGGGTCCTACGAGCAGTACTTC	CASSVVGSYEQYF
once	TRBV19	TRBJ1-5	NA	TGTGCCAGTAGTATAACGGGGGGCGCCTTAGGTCAGCCCCAGCATTTT	CASSITGGALGQPQHF
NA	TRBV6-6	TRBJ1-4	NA	TGTGCCAGCAGTCTACAGGGTGCTAATGAAAAACTGTTTTTT	CASSLQGANEKLFF
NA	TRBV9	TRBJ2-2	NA	TGTGCCAGCAGCGTAGGGGCCCCAGGGACCGGGGAGCTGTTTTTT	CASSVGAPGTGELFF
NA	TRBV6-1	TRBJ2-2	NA	TGTGCCAGCAGTGTGCGGGTGGGGAACACCGGGGAGCTGTTTTTT	CASSVRVGNTGELFF
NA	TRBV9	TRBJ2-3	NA	TGTGCCAGCAGCGTGGGACTCGGCACAGATACGCAGTATTTT	CASSVGLGTDTQYF
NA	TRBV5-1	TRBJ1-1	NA	TGCGCCAGCAGCTTGGTTGTAGCTACTGAAGCTTTCTTT	CASSLVVATEAFF
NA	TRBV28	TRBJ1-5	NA	TGTGCCAGCAGTTTGGGAGGGTCTAACAATCAGCCCCAGCATTTT	CASSLGGSNNQPQHF
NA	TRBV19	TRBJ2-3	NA	TGTGCCAGTAGTATTGCTTTCCAACGAACTTATACGCAGTATTTT	CASSIAFQRTYTQYF
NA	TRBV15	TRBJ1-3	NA	TGTGCCACCAGCAGGGGGACGTTGATCTCTGGAAACACCATATATTTT	CATSRGTLISGNTIYF
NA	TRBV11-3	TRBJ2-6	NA	TGTGCCAGCAACTTGGAAGGAGCTGGGGCCAACGTCCTGACTTTC	CASNLEGAGANVLTF
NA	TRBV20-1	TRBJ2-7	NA	TGCAGTGCCACTGACAGGCGTGAGCAGTACTTC	CSATDRREQYF
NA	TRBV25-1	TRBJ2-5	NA	TGTGCCAGCAGTGAAACGGGACGGGCAGAGACCCAGTACTTC	CASSETGRAETQYF
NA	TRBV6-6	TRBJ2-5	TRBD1	TGTGCCAGCGGACCAGGGACAGCGACGGAGACCCAGTACTTC	CASGPGTATETQYF
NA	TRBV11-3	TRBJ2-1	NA	TGTGCCAGCAGCCGTACCCGGCTAGCCTCCTACAATGAGCAGTTCTTC	CASSRTRLASYNEQFF
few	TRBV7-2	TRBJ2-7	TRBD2	TGTGCCAGCAGCCGCTCGCGAGCGGGGGGCTACGAGCAGTACTTC	CASSRSRAGGYEQYF
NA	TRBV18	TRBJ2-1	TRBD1	TGTGCCAGCTCACCACTCCCGGACAGGGTGGACAATGAGCAGTTCTTC	CASSPLPDRVDNEQFF
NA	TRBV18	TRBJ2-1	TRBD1	TGTGCCAGCTCACCACAACTTGGACAGGGGAATGAGCAGTTCTTC	CASSPQLGQGNEQFF
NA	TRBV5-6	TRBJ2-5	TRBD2	TGTGCCAGCAGCTGGACTAGCGGGAACTCGCAAGAGACCCAGTACTTC	CASSWTSGNSQETQYF
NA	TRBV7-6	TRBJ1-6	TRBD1	TGTGCCAGCACCCCGGGACAGGGGTTTAGCAGGCAAGGTTCACCCCTCCACTTT	CASTPGQGFSRQGSPLHF
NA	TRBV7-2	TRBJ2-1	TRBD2	TGTGCCAGCAGCTCTGACGGACTAGATTACAATGAGCAGTTCTTC	CASSSDGLDYNEQFF
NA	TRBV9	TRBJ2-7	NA	TGTGCCAGCAGCGTAGGGACACTATTCTACGAGCAGTACTTC	CASSVGTLFYEQYF
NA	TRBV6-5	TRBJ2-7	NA	TGTGCCAGCAGTTACTCGCTAGCTGAATCCTACGAGCAGTACTTC	CASSYSLAESYEQYF
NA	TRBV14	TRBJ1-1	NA	TGTGCCAGCAGCCAAGTGAACAAAGAGAACACTGAAGCTTTCTTT	CASSQVNKENTEAFF
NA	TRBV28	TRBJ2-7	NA	TGTGCCAGCAGTTTATCTACGAGGCTAAACGAGCAGTACTTC	CASSLSTRLNEQYF
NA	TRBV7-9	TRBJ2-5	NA	TGTGCCAGCAGCTTAGCCGTTGGCGCGGAGACCCAGTACTTC	CASSLAVGAETQYF
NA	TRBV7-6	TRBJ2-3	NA	TGTGCCAGCAGCTTAGCCTGGGCGGAAGAGTCTGCAGATACGCAGTATTTT	CASSLAWAEESADTQYF
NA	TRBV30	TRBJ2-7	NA	TGTGCCTGGAGTGCGGCAGGGTCCTACGAGCAGTACTTC	CAWSAAGSYEQYF
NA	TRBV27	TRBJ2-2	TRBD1	TGTGCCAGCAGTCCGCGGACAGGAAGGGCCGGGGAGCTGTTTTTT	CASSPRTGRAGELFF